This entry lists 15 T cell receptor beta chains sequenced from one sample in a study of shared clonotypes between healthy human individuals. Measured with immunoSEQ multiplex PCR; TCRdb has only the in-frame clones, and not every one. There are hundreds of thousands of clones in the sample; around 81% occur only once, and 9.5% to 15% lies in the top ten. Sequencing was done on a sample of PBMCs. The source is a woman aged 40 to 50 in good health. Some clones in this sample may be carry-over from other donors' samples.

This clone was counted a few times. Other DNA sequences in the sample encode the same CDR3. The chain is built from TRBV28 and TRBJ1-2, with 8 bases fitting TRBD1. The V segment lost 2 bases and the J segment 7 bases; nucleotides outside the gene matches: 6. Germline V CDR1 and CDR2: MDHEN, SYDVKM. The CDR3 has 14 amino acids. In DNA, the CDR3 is TGTGCCAGCAGTTTAGGGCAGGGGGCTGGTGGCTACACCTTC. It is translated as CASSLGQGAGGYTF.

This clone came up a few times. Here the CDR3 reads CASSLEDRAWETQYF. CDR3 coding DNA: TGCGCCAGCAGCTTGGAGGACAGGGCGTGGGAGACCCAGTACTTC. The chain combines TRBV5-1 with TRBJ2-5; 8 bases align to TRBD1. The V gene end was trimmed by 0 bases and the J gene end by 5 bases; junction bases not matched to a gene: 6. Germline CDR1 SGHRS, CDR2 YFSETQ. This CDR3 is built from 15 residues.

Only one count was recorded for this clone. CDR3 sequence (DNA): TGTGCCAGCAGTGTTACCGGGACATCGGGTTCCGGGAAGCTGTTCTTC. Translated, it gives CASSVTGTSGSGKLFF. V gene TRBV28 combines with J gene TRBJ2-1; D possibly corresponds to TRBD1 (6 bases). The CDR3 consists of 16 residues. V was trimmed by 5 bases and J by 15 bases, leaving 29 bases between them. Germline values: CDR1 MDHEN, CDR2 SYDVKM.

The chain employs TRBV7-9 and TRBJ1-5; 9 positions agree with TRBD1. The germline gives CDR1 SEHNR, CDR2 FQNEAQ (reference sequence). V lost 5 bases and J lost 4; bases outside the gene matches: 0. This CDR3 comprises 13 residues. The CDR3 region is CASSGQGNQPQHF. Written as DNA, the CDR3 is TGTGCCAGCAGCGGACAGGGGAATCAGCCCCAGCATTTT.

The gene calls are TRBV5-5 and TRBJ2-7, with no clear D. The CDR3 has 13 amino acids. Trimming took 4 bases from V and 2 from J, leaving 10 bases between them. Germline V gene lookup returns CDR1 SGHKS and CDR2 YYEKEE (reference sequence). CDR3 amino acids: CASSRDEPYEQYF. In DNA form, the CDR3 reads TGTGCCAGCAGCCGAGACGAGCCCTACGAGCAGTACTTC.

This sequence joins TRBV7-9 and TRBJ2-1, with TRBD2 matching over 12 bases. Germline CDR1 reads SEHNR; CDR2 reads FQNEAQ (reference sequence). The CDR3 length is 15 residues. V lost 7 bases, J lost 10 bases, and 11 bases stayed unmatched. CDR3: CASNNPASGRGEQFF. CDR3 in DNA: TGTGCCAGCAACAATCCGGCTAGCGGGAGGGGCGAGCAGTTCTTC.

The CDR3 loop reads CASSHLVGQIYNEQFF. DNA of the CDR3: TGTGCCAGCAGCCACCTCGTCGGACAGATCTACAATGAGCAGTTCTTC. The V gene is TRBV28, the J gene TRBJ2-1; a weak D match, TRBD1 (6 bases). Trimming took 6 bases from V and 3 from J, leaving 18 bases between them. Germline assignment: CDR1 MDHEN and CDR2 SYDVKM. The CDR3 extends over 16 amino acids.

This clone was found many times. DNA for the CDR3: TGTGCCAGCAGCAAATTAGCGGAACCCTACAATGAGCAGTTCTTC. It is translated as CASSKLAEPYNEQFF. The chain joins TRBV21-1 to TRBJ2-1; the table's D call TRBD2 went unverified against the DNA. TRBV21-1 is a recognized pseudogene. The CDR3 sequence is 15 residues long.

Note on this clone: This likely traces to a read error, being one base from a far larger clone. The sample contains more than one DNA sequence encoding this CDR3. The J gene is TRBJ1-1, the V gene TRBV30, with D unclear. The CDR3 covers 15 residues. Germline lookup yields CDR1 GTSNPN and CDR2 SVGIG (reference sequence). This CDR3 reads CAWSVLPDQNTEAFF. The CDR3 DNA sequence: TGTGCCTGGAGTGTACTACCAGACCAGAACACTGAAGCTTTCTTC.

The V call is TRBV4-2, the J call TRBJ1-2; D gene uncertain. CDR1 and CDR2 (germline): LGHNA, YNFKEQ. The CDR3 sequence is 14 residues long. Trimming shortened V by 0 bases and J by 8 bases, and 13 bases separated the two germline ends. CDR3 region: CASSQEGPDPGYTF. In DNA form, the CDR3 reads TGTGCCAGCAGCCAAGAAGGCCCGGACCCGGGCTACACCTTC.

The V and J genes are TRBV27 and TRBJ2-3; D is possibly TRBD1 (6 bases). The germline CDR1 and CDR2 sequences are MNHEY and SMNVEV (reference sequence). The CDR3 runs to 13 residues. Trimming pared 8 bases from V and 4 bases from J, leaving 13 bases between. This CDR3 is CASAFAGADTQYF. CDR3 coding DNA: TGTGCCAGCGCCTTTGCAGGGGCAGATACGCAGTATTTT.

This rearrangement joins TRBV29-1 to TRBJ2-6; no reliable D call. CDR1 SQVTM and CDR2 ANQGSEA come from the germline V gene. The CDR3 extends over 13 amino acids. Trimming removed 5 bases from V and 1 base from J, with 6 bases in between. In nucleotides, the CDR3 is TGCAGCGTTTGGCTATCTGGGGCCAACGTCCTGACTTTC. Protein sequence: CSVWLSGANVLTF.

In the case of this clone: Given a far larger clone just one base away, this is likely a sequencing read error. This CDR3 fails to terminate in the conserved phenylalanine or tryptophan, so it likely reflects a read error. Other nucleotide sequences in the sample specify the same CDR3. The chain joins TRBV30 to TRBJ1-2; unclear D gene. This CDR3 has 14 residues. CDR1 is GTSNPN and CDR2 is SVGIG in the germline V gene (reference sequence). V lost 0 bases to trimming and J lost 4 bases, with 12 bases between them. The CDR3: CAWSVGPSFYGYTL. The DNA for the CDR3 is TGTGCCTGGAGTGTCGGGCCTTCCTTCTATGGCTACACCCTC.

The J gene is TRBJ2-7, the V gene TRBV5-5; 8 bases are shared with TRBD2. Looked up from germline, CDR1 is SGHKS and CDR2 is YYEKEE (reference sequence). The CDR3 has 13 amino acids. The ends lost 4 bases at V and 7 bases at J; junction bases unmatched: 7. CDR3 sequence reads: CASSPTTGGEQYF. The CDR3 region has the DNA TGTGCCAGCAGCCCAACCACGGGAGGGGAGCAGTACTTC.

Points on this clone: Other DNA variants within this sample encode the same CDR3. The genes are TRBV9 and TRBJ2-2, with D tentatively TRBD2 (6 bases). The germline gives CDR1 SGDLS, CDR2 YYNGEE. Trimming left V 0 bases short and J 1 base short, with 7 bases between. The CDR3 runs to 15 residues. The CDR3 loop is CASSVVAENTGELFF. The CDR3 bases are TGTGCCAGCAGCGTAGTAGCGGAGAACACCGGGGAGCTGTTTTTT. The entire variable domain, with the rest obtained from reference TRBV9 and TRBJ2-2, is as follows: DSGVTQTPKHLITATGQRVTLRCSPRSGDLSVYWYQQSLDQGLQFLIQYYNGEERAKGNILERFSAQQFPDLHSELNLSSLELGDSALYFCASSVVAENTGELFFGEGSRLTVL.